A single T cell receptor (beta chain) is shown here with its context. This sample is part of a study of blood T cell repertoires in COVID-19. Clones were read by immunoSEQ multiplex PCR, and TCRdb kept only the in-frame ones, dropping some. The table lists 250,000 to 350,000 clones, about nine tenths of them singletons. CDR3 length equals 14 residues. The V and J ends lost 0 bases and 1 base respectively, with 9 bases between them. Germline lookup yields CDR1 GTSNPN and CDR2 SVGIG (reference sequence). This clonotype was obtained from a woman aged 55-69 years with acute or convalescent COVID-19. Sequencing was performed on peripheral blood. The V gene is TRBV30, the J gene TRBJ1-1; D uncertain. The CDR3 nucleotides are TGTGCCTGGAGTGTAAAGAGCGGGAACACTGAAGCTTTCTTT. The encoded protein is CAWSVKSGNTEAFF.